This T cell receptor (beta chain) is from a study of blood T cell repertoires in COVID-19. Across the whole study: From the United States, Italy and Spain came samples of acute and convalescent COVID-19. The analysed material was cDNA or gDNA that came from T cells, B-cell-depleted T cells, or PBMCs.

Germline lookup yields CDR1 SGHTA and CDR2 FQGNSA. This CDR3 has 13 amino acids. V was shortened by 0 bases and J by 10 bases, with 10 bases between the two germline ends. Original processing methods: For nucleated cells, counts were estimated from reference gene primer amplification. Sequenced by immunoSEQ multiplex PCR; TCRdb stores in-frame clones only, minus some. The D gene and trimming were derived from the DNA, and the V and J assignments and clone size from that table. The table lists tens of thousands of clones, around 90% of them singletons. This receptor was identified in a man in his forties or fifties with active or convalescent COVID-19. The sequenced sample consisted of peripheral blood. The chain has TRBV7-2 and TRBJ2-1; the D is unclear. As DNA, the CDR3 is TGTGCCAGCAGCTTAGCCGCGTGGCGGGAGCAGTTCTTC. This sequence encodes CASSLAAWREQFF. The full variable domain, with the rest looked up from reference TRBV7-2 and TRBJ2-1, is GAGVSQSPSNKVTEKGKDVELRCDPISGHTALYWYRQSLGQGLEFLIYFQGNSAPDKSGLPSDRFSAERTGGSVSTLTIQRTQQEDSAVYLCASSLAAWREQFFGPGTRLTVL.